These T cell receptor beta chains were read from a single sample in a study of PD-1 blockade in classical Hodgkin lymphoma. Generated by immunoSEQ multiplex PCR, the TCRdb table keeps only in-frame clones and is missing some. Of 20,000 to 25,000 clones in the sample, approximately 92% were seen once. Sequencing used CD4+ T cells from blood. The receptor source for this set is a human donor with classical Hodgkin lymphoma. Both conserved end residues are part of each CDR3. A D gene is named only where the DNA matches it firmly. Only some rows state a clone size, as once, few, many or a class for expanded clones.

TRBV4-3	TRBD1	TRBJ1-1	.	TGCGCCAGCAGCCAGATACCTCTGTACAGGGGTAACACTGAAGCTTTCTTT	CASSQIPLYRGNTEAFF
TRBV5-6	.	TRBJ1-1	.	TGTGCCAGCAGCTTGGCCGTTAGCAACCCGAACACTGAAGCTTTCTTT	CASSLAVSNPNTEAFF
TRBV5-6	.	TRBJ2-7	.	TGTGCCAGCAGCTTTTTGATGGGACCTACTCCCTACGAGCAGTACTTC	CASSFLMGPTPYEQYF
TRBV28	TRBD2	TRBJ2-2	.	TGTGCCAGCAGTTTATATGGGGTAGCGGGGAACACCGGGGAGCTGTTTTTT	CASSLYGVAGNTGELFF
TRBV11-3	.	TRBJ1-1	.	TGTGCCAGCAGCTTAAAATGGGACACTGAAGCTTTCTTT	CASSLKWDTEAFF
TRBV6-5	.	TRBJ1-6	.	TGTGCCAGCAGGAACCCAGGGGTTGGATCACCCCTCCACTTT	CASRNPGVGSPLHF
TRBV5-4	.	TRBJ2-5	.	TGTGCCAGCAGCTTAGGGGGGGGCGCAGAGACCCAGTACTTC	CASSLGGGAETQYF
TRBV9	TRBD1	TRBJ2-5	.	TGTGCCAGCAGCGTTGCCTTAACAGGGGGCGAAGAGACCCAGTACTTC	CASSVALTGGEETQYF
TRBV5-4	.	TRBJ2-4	.	TGTGCCAGCAGCAACCAAGACATTCAGTACTTC	CASSNQDIQYF
TRBV19	.	TRBJ1-2	.	TGTGCCAGTAGTATAATCGGGCTGACTAACTATGGCTACACCTTC	CASSIIGLTNYGYTF
TRBV30	.	TRBJ1-1	once	TGTGCCTTCCTAAGGGTTGGCGGCACTGAAGCTTTCTTT	CAFLRVGGTEAFF